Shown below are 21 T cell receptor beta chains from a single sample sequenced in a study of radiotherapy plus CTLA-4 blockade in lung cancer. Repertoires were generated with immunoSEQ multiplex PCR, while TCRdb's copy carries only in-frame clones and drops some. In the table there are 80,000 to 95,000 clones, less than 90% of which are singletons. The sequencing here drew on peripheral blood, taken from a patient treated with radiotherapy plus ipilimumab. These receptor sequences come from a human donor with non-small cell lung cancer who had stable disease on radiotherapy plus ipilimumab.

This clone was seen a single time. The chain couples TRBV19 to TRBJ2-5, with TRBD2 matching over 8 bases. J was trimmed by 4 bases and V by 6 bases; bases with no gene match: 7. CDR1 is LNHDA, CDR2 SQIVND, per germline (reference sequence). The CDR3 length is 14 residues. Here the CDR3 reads CASSPGGAGETQYF. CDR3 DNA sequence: TGTGCCAGTAGCCCCGGGGGGGCCGGAGAGACCCAGTACTTC.

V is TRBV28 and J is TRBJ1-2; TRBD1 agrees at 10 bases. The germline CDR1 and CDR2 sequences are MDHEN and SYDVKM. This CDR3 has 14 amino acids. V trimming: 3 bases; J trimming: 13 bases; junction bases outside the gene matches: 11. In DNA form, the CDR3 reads TGTGCCAGCAGTTTTGACAGGGGGCTTGGTAGTGGCACCTTC. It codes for CASSFDRGLGSGTF.

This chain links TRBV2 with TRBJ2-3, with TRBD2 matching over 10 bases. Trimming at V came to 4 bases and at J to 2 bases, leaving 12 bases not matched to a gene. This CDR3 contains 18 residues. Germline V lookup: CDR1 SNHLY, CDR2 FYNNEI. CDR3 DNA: TGTGCCAGCAGTGCCAGTAGCGGGGGGCCCCGCTACACAGATACGCAGTATTTT. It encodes CASSASSGGPRYTDTQYF.

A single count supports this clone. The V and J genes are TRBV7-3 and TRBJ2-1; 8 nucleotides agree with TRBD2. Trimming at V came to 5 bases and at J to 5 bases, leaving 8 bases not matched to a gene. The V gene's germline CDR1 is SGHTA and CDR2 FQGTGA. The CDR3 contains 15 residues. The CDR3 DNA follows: TGTGCCAGCAGCCCGTCAGCGGGGGTGAACAATGAGCAGTTCTTC. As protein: CASSPSAGVNNEQFF.

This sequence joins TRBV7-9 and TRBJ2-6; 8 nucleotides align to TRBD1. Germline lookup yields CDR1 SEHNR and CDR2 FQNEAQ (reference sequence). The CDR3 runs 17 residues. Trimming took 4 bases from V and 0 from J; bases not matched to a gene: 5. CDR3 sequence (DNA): TGTGCCAGCAGCTCGACAGGGGTTCTCTCTGGGGCCAACGTCCTGACTTTC. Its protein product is CASSSTGVLSGANVLTF.

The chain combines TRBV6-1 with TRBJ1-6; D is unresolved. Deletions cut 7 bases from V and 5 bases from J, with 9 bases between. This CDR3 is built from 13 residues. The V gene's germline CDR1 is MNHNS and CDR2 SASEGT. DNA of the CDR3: TGTGCCAGCATTGGCAGTAATAATTCACCCCTCCACTTT. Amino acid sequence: CASIGSNNSPLHF.

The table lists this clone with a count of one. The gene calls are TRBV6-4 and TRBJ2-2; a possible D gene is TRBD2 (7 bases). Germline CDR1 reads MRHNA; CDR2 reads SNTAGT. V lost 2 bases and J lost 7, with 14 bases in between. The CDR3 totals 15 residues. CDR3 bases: TGTGCCAGCAGTGACCGGGGGGCCTCAGTCGGGGAGCTGTTTTTT. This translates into CASSDRGASVGELFF.

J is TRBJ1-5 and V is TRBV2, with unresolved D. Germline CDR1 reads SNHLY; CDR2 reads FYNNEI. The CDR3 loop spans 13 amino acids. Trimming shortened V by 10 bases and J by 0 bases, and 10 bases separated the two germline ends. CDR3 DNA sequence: TGTGCCACCCGGGATTATAGCAATCAGCCCCAGCATTTT. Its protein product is CATRDYSNQPQHF.

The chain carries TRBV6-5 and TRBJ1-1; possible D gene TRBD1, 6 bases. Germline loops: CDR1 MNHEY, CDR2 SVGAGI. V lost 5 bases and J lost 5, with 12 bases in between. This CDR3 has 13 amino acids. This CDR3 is CASSLPGATEAFF. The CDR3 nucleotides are TGTGCCAGCAGTCTCCCGGGGGCAACTGAAGCTTTCTTT.

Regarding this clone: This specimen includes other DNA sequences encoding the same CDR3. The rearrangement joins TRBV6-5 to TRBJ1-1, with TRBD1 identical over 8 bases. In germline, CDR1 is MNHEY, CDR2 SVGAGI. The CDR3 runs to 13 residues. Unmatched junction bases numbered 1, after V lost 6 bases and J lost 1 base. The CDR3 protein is CASSGQGNTEAFF. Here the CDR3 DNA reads TGTGCCAGCAGCGGACAGGGGAACACTGAAGCTTTCTTT.

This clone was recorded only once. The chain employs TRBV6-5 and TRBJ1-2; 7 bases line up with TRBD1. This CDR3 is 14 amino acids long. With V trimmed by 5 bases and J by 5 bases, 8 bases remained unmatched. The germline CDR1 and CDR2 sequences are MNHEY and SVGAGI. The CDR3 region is CASSERGRGYGYTF. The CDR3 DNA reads TGTGCCAGCAGTGAACGGGGCAGGGGGTATGGCTACACCTTC.

CDR3 nucleotide sequence: TGTGCCAGTACGGACCGAAGCTCCTACAATGAGCAGTTCTTC. It yields the protein CASTDRSSYNEQFF. The rearrangement joins TRBV6-1 to TRBJ2-1; D is uncertain. CDR1 and CDR2 (germline): MNHNS, SASEGT. Trimming took off 9 bases at V and 0 bases at J, with 12 bases between the two ends. The CDR3 runs to 14 residues.

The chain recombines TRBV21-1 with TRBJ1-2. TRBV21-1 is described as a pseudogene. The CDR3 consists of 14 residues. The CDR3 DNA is TGTGCCAGCAGCCCCGAGGACGGGGGTTATGGCTACACCTTC. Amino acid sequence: CASSPEDGGYGYTF.

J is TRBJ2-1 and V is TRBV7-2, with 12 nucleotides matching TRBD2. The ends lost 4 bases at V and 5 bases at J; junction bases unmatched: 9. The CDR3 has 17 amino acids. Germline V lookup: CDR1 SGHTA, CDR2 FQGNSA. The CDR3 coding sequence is TGTGCCAGCAGCTCCTTAATAAGACTAGCGGGAGACAATGAGCAGTTCTTC. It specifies CASSSLIRLAGDNEQFF.

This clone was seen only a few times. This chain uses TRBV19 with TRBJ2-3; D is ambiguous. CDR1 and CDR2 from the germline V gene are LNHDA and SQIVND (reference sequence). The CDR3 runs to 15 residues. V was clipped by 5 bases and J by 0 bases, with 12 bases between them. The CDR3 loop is CASSRRRLSTDTQYF. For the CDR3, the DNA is TGTGCCAGTAGTCGCCGGCGGCTCAGCACAGATACGCAGTATTTT.

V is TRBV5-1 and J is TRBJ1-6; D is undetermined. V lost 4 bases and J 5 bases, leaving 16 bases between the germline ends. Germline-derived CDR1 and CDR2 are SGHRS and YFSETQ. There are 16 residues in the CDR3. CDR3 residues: CASSPAGVSNNSPLHF. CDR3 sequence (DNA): TGCGCCAGCAGCCCCGCCGGGGTTTCAAATAATTCACCCCTCCACTTT.

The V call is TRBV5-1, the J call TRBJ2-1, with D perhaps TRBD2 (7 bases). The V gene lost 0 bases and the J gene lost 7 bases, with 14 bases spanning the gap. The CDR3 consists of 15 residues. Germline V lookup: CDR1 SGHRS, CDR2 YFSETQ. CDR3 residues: CASSLGGGMGNEQFF. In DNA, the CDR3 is TGCGCCAGCAGCTTGGGGGGGGGCATGGGGAATGAGCAGTTCTTC. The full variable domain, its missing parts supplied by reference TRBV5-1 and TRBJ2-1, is KAGVTQTPRYLIKTRGQQVTLSCSPISGHRSVSWYQQTPGQGLQFLFEYFSETQRNKGNFPGRFSGRQFSNSRSEMNVSTLELGDSALYLCASSLGGGMGNEQFFGPGTRLTVL.

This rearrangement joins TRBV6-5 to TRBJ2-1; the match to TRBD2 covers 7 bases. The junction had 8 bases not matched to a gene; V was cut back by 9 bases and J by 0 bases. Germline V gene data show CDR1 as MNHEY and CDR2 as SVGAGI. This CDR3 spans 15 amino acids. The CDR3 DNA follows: TGTGCCAGTAGGGAGGGGCGGAGCTCCTACAATGAGCAGTTCTTC. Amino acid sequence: CASREGRSSYNEQFF.

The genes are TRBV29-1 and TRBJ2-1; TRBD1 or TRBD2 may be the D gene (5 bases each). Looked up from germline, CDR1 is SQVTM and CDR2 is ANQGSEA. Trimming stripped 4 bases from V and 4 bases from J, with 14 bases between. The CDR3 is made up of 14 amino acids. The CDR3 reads CSVGGSSLYNEQFF. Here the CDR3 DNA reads TGCAGCGTTGGGGGGTCTAGCTTATACAATGAGCAGTTCTTC.

The CDR3 loop reads CASSDRGGNQPQHF. In DNA form, the CDR3 reads TGTGCCAGCAGTGATAGGGGTGGGAATCAGCCCCAGCATTTT. The V gene is TRBV25-1, the J gene TRBJ1-5, with D perhaps TRBD1 (5 bases). Trimming stripped 3 bases from V and 4 bases from J, with 10 bases between. From germline, CDR1 is MGHDK and CDR2 SYGVNS. The CDR3 extends over 14 amino acids. The full variable domain, rest sourced from reference TRBV25-1 and TRBJ1-5, is EADIYQTPRYLVIGTGKKITLECSQTMGHDKMYWYQQDPGMELHLIHYSYGVNSTEKGDLSSESTVSRIRTEHFPLTLESARPSHTSQYLCASSDRGGNQPQHFGDGTRLSIL.

This chain's CDR3 is CASKGRGPDEQYF. The CDR3, as DNA: TGTGCCAGCAAGGGCAGGGGGCCTGACGAGCAGTACTTC. The chain couples TRBV6-4 to TRBJ2-7; the match to TRBD1 covers 8 bases. The trim removed 7 bases at V and 5 bases at J, leaving 7 bases unmatched. Germline V CDR1 and CDR2: MRHNA, SNTAGT. This CDR3 has 13 residues.